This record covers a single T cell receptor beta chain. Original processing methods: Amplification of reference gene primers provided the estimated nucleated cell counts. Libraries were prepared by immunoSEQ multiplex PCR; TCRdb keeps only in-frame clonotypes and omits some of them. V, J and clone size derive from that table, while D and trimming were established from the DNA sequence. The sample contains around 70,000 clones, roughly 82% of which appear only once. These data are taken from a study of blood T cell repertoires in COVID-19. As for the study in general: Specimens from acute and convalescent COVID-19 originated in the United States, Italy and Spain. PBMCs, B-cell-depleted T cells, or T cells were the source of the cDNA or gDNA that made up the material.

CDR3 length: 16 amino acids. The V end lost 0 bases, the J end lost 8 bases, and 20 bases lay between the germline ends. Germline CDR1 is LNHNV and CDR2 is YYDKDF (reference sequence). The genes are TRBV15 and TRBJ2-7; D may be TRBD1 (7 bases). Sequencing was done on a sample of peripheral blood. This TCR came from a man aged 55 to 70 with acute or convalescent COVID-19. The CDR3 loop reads CATSRDIPGQGGKQYF. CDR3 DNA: TGTGCCACCAGCAGAGACATCCCGGGGCAGGGGGGAAAGCAGTACTTC. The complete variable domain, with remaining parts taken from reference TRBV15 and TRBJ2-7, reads DAMVIQNPRYQVTQFGKPVTLSCSQTLNHNVMYWYQQKSSQAPKLLFHYYDKDFNNEADTPDNFQSRRPNTSFCFLDIRSPGLGDTAMYLCATSRDIPGQGGKQYFGPGTRLTVT.